A single sample is the source of the 24 T cell receptor beta chains below, sequenced in a study of beta chain features in type 1 diabetes. The study reverse transcribed the entire isolated RNA, so it sequenced expressed TCRB transcripts. This table comes from immunoSEQ multiplex PCR, and its TCRdb copy is limited to in-frame clones, with some not included. The top ten clones hold about 0.097% of a sample with 620,000 or so clones, around 16% of them seen once. Sequenced: naive CD4+ T cells from blood. The origin of the receptors is a man younger than 30 in good health.

This clone was seen more than once but under ten times. V is TRBV4-3 and J is TRBJ2-7, with D uncertain. The CDR3 runs 14 residues. V lost 1 base and J lost 2, with 9 bases in between. From germline, CDR1 is LGHNA and CDR2 YSLEER. CDR3 amino acids: CASSQADGAYEQYF. CDR3 DNA: TGCGCCAGCAGCCAAGCAGATGGCGCCTACGAGCAGTACTTC.

This sequence joins TRBV7-9 and TRBJ2-1; 9 bases align to TRBD2. Per germline, CDR1 SEHNR and CDR2 FQNEAQ (reference sequence). Losses at the gene ends were 1 base for V and 4 bases for J; bases not matched to a gene: 2. The CDR3 loop spans 15 amino acids. The CDR3 nucleotides are TGTGCCAGCAGCTTAGGGAGCGGGAGGTACAATGAGCAGTTCTTC. It is translated as CASSLGSGRYNEQFF.

This chain connects TRBV7-8 to TRBJ2-5; D might be TRBD2 (7 bases). This CDR3 comprises 18 residues. Trimming removed 2 bases from V and 0 bases from J, with 19 bases in between. CDR1 and CDR2 from the germline V gene are SGHVS and FQNEAQ. The CDR3 loop is CASSLRQKTGGNQETQYF. As DNA, the CDR3 is TGTGCCAGCAGCTTACGTCAGAAGACGGGGGGCAACCAAGAGACCCAGTACTTC. The entire variable domain, with the rest obtained from reference TRBV7-8 and TRBJ2-5, is as follows: GAGVSQSPRYKVAKRGQDVALRCDPISGHVSLFWYQQALGQGPEFLTYFQNEAQLDKSGLPSDRFFAERPEGSVSTLKIQRTQQEDSAVYLCASSLRQKTGGNQETQYFGPGTRLLVL.

This chain connects TRBV7-9 to TRBJ2-7, with D possibly being TRBD1 (6 bases). The V gene's germline CDR1 is SEHNR and CDR2 FQNEAQ (reference sequence). This CDR3 has 13 amino acids. DNA of the CDR3: TGTGCGGGTTCCGGCAGGGGATCCCACGAGCAGTACTTC. Its protein is CAGSGRGSHEQYF.

This clone was recorded a few times. The V gene is TRBV5-6, the J gene TRBJ2-7; 10 bases are a match to TRBD1. V was clipped by 3 bases and J by 2 bases; unmatched bases: 5. The CDR3 totals 15 residues. CDR1 and CDR2 from the germline V gene are SGHDT and YYEEEE. The CDR3 region is CASSSGQGTTYEQYF. In DNA form, the CDR3 reads TGTGCCAGCAGCTCGGGACAGGGGACTACCTACGAGCAGTACTTC.

A few counts support this clone. The chain is built from TRBV2 and TRBJ1-2; D call uncertain. Germline V gene lookup returns CDR1 SNHLY and CDR2 FYNNEI. V dropped 3 bases and J dropped 8 bases, with 10 bases sitting between them. This CDR3 is built from 12 residues. The CDR3, as DNA: TGTGCCAGCAGTGATGACGTGGGAGGCTACACCTTC. Translating it yields CASSDDVGGYTF.

This clone was seen a handful of times. The genes are TRBV10-3 and TRBJ1-1, with D possibly being TRBD1 (5 bases). V lost 10 bases, J lost 1 base, and 19 bases lay in between. Per germline, CDR1 ENHRY and CDR2 SYGVKD. The CDR3 spans 15 residues. CDR3 DNA sequence: TGTGCCACCCTAAATCTTAGACAGCCGAACACTGAAGCTTTCTTT. Its translation: CATLNLRQPNTEAFF.

V usage is TRBV7-2 and J usage is TRBJ1-1; TRBD1 agrees at 9 bases. The germline V gene has CDR1 SGHTA and CDR2 FQGNSA. This CDR3 has 14 residues. V lost 5 bases and J lost 6; bases outside the gene matches: 7. CDR3 coding DNA: TGTGCCAGCAGCACCGGGACAGGGTTCGCTGAAGCTTTCTTT. It encodes CASSTGTGFAEAFF.

This clone was observed a few times. The chain employs TRBV28 and TRBJ2-3; 8 bases are shared with TRBD2. V lost 2 bases and J lost 7; bases outside the gene matches: 5. This CDR3 contains 14 residues. Germline V lookup: CDR1 MDHEN, CDR2 SYDVKM. In DNA, the CDR3 is TGTGCCAGCAGTTTACCGGGGGGGCCATATACGCAGTATTTT. This encodes CASSLPGGPYTQYF.

Here the CDR3 DNA reads TGTGCCAGCAGTTACGTCGTCTCTGGGGCCAACGTCCTGACTTTC. It yields the protein CASSYVVSGANVLTF. The J gene is TRBJ2-6, the V gene TRBV6-5; D is unclear. The CDR3 totals 15 residues. V dropped 2 bases and J dropped 0 bases, with 5 bases sitting between them. Germline V lookup: CDR1 MNHEY, CDR2 SVGAGI.

The chain employs TRBV4-1 and TRBJ2-5; 7 nucleotides line up with TRBD1. Trimming at V came to 4 bases and at J to 4 bases, leaving 3 bases not matched to a gene. The CDR3 is made up of 13 amino acids. Germline CDR1 is MGHRA and CDR2 is YSYEKL. The CDR3 here is CASSLTGLETQYF. Written as DNA, the CDR3 is TGCGCCAGCAGCCTGACAGGGTTAGAGACCCAGTACTTC.

The chain is built from TRBV7-2 and TRBJ2-1; D may be TRBD2 (6 bases). Germline-derived CDR1 and CDR2 are SGHTA and FQGNSA. Trimming left V 1 base short and J 2 bases short, with 12 bases between. CDR3 length equals 16 residues. CDR3 DNA: TGTGCCAGCAGCTTAGGGCTTAGCGGAGCCTACAATGAGCAGTTCTTC. Its protein is CASSLGLSGAYNEQFF.

The table lists this clone with a few counts. CDR3 protein: CASSFIQGAVETQYF. The DNA of the CDR3 is TGTGCCAGCAGTTTCATCCAGGGGGCTGTTGAGACCCAGTACTTC. This chain joins TRBV27 and TRBJ2-5, with TRBD1 matching 8 bases. Germline loops: CDR1 MNHEY, CDR2 SMNVEV (reference sequence). The V and J ends lost 3 bases and 5 bases, in that order; junction bases with no gene match: 8. The CDR3 contains 15 residues.

This clone has just a few counts. The V call is TRBV18, the J call TRBJ2-7, with D perhaps TRBD1 (6 bases). Trimming stripped 2 bases from V and 5 bases from J, with 13 bases between. This CDR3 is 14 amino acids long. The germline gives CDR1 KGHSH, CDR2 LQKENI. The CDR3 loop reads CASSPGLQGNEQYF. The CDR3, as DNA: TGTGCCAGCTCACCAGGCTTACAGGGAAACGAGCAGTACTTC.

The V and J genes are TRBV5-1 and TRBJ2-1; unclear D gene. V lost 0 bases and J 9 bases, leaving 16 bases between the germline ends. The length of the CDR3 is 15 residues. Germline loops: CDR1 SGHRS, CDR2 YFSETQ. The CDR3: CASSLDSGYPSEQFF. The CDR3 nucleotides read TGCGCCAGCAGCTTGGATAGTGGGTATCCGAGTGAGCAGTTCTTC.

The J gene is TRBJ2-1, the V gene TRBV5-1, with D perhaps matching TRBD2 (5 bases). Germline V gene data show CDR1 as SGHRS and CDR2 as YFSETQ. V lost 0 bases to trimming and J lost 7 bases, with 11 bases between them. The CDR3 loop spans 14 amino acids. CDR3 loop: CASSLGPRTNEQFF. The CDR3 coding sequence is TGCGCCAGCAGCTTGGGCCCAAGGACTAATGAGCAGTTCTTC. The complete variable domain, with remaining parts taken from reference TRBV5-1 and TRBJ2-1, reads KAGVTQTPRYLIKTRGQQVTLSCSPISGHRSVSWYQQTPGQGLQFLFEYFSETQRNKGNFPGRFSGRQFSNSRSEMNVSTLELGDSALYLCASSLGPRTNEQFFGPGTRLTVL.

There are a few counts of this clone. V usage is TRBV7-9 and J usage is TRBJ2-1; no firm D call. Trimming cost V 6 bases and J 4 bases, with 10 bases left between them. This CDR3 is built from 13 residues. Germline V gene sequence: CDR1 SEHNR, CDR2 FQNEAQ (reference sequence). The CDR3 bases are TGTGCCAGCAGTTCTCCGCTTTACAATGAGCAGTTCTTC. It encodes CASSSPLYNEQFF.

This chain uses TRBV18 with TRBJ1-4, with 9 bases lining up with TRBD1. Losses at the gene ends were 6 bases for V and 7 bases for J; bases not matched to a gene: 15. The length of the CDR3 is 17 residues. The germline V gene has CDR1 KGHSH and CDR2 LQKENI. The CDR3 DNA reads TGTGCCAGCTCCTGGGACAGGGAACCCAGTAGCGGTGAAAAACTGTTTTTT. It codes for CASSWDREPSSGEKLFF.

This clone was counted between two and nine times. The chain uses TRBV2 and TRBJ2-7; D unclear. Trimming cost V 3 bases and J 7 bases, with 13 bases left between them. The germline CDR1 and CDR2 sequences are SNHLY and FYNNEI. The CDR3 contains 13 residues. The CDR3 coding sequence is TGTGCCAGCAGTGATTGGGCAGGCGGAGAGCAGTACTTC. It yields the protein CASSDWAGGEQYF.

The chain uses TRBV9 and TRBJ1-6, with 7 bases aligning to TRBD1. With 0 bases clipped from V and 9 bases from J, the junction kept 6 bases outside the gene matches. CDR3 length: 15 residues. Germline loops: CDR1 SGDLS, CDR2 YYNGEE. Here the CDR3 reads CASSVDGTAPSPLHF. The CDR3 nucleotides are TGTGCCAGCAGCGTAGACGGGACAGCGCCTTCACCCCTCCACTTT. Supplemented by reference TRBV9 and TRBJ1-6, the full variable domain reads DSGVTQTPKHLITATGQRVTLRCSPRSGDLSVYWYQQSLDQGLQFLIQYYNGEERAKGNILERFSAQQFPDLHSELNLSSLELGDSALYFCASSVDGTAPSPLHFGNGTRLTVT.

This clone was recorded a few times. This sequence joins TRBV2 and TRBJ2-5; 9 positions agree with TRBD1. The J call could be wrong; TRBJ2-7 is a better fit for the DNA end. This CDR3 is 12 amino acids long. Looked up from germline, CDR1 is SNHLY and CDR2 is FYNNEI. The CDR3 coding sequence is TGTGCCGGGAGACAGGGGGCCTACGAGCAGTACTTC. Protein: CAGRQGAYEQYF.

This clone was seen ten or more times. The chain recombines TRBV7-2 with TRBJ2-1; possibly TRBD2 for D (6 bases). This CDR3 is 11 amino acids long. Germline CDR1 reads SGHTA; CDR2 reads FQGNSA. V was trimmed by 5 bases and J by 15 bases, leaving 14 bases between them. The CDR3 loop is CASSADYEGFF. CDR3 in DNA: TGTGCCAGCAGCGCGGACTATGAAGGGTTCTTC.

This clone turned up a few times. The chain carries TRBV15 and TRBJ2-3, with TRBD1 as a possible D gene (7 bases). Trimming pared 3 bases from V and 5 bases from J, leaving 15 bases between. The CDR3 contains 15 residues. Looked up from germline, CDR1 is LNHNV and CDR2 is YYDKDF (reference sequence). The CDR3 DNA reads as TGTGCCACCAGCAGGAGGAGGGGGCTAGGAGATACGCAGTATTTT. Its translation is CATSRRRGLGDTQYF.

This clone was observed a few times. V is TRBV4-3 and J is TRBJ2-1; a weak D match, TRBD1 (5 bases). CDR1 is LGHNA, CDR2 YSLEER, per germline. Trimming removed 6 bases at V and 4 bases at J, with 13 bases between. The CDR3 covers 14 residues. The CDR3 is CASSSGLGYNEQFF. The CDR3 nucleotides read TGCGCCAGCAGTTCAGGGCTAGGGTACAATGAGCAGTTCTTC.